This T cell receptor (beta chain) stems from a study of regulatory T cells in long-lasting Graves disease. Study background: Graves' disease counted as persistent after over 5 years of antithyroid drugs with positive TSH receptor antibodies. Findings of the study overall: TRBV28, TRBJ1-2 and TRBJ2-5 were favored in persistent disease. Having few samples may have compromised the accuracy.

In the case of this clonotype: The antigen remains unidentified.

The time point is: persistent/refractory GD, antithyroid drugs over 5 years with positive TRAb. With RNA extracted from PBMCs as input, the TCR library was made. Construction of TCR beta libraries relied on iRepertoire HTBI primers and on Arm-PCR targeting CDR3 regions. TCRdb used MiXCR to reprocess the multiplex PCR reads, holding one entry per CDR3 protein. The sample yields 650,000 to 850,000 distinct CDR3 sequences, around 32% seen once. Deletions cut 3 bases from V and 3 bases from J, with 10 bases between. This CDR3 is built from 13 residues. Germline assignment: CDR1 SGHRS and CDR2 YFSETQ. The origin of this receptor is a female donor with Graves disease. V usage is TRBV5-1 and J usage is TRBJ2-7, with D unresolved. The starting material was peripheral blood mononuclear cells (PBMCs), obtained when the disease was refractory, from a patient treated with antithyroid drugs. In DNA, the CDR3 is TGCGCCAGCAGCTCTCATCACGGCTACGAGCAGTACTTC. Translation: CASSSHHGYEQYF.